This TCR beta chain was retrieved from a study of technical replicates of blood from several donors. The V gene's germline CDR1 is SGHVS and CDR2 FQNEAQ. The CDR3 consists of 16 residues. V trimming: 1 base; J trimming: 5 bases; junction bases outside the gene matches: 6. The assay was immunoSEQ multiplex PCR, and TCRdb's table has in-frame clones only and misses some. The sample shows some 62,000 clones, 70% to 90% of them seen only once. V and J are TRBV7-8 and TRBJ2-1, with 9 bases lining up with TRBD2. This clonotype was obtained from a human donor in good health. Some clones in this sample may be carry-over from other donors' samples. Sequenced sample: PBMCs. The CDR3 DNA is TGTGCCAGCAGCTTAGAGTATGTAGCGGGAGACAATGAGCAGTTCTTC. Translated, it gives CASSLEYVAGDNEQFF.